The clone carrying this T cell receptor beta chain has ten or more counts. Antigen: not known. In TCRdb, the RT-PCR reads were re-called with MiXCR into one record per CDR3 protein. The data contain 600,000 to 850,000 distinct CDR3 sequences, approximately 14% of them singletons. This entry belongs to a study of response to subunit inactivated influenza vaccine. Study-level points and caveats: The authors suggested that every seasonal influenza vaccination recruits few new T cells.

Germline values: CDR1 MNHEY, CDR2 SMNVEV (reference sequence). The ends lost 6 bases at V and 1 base at J; junction bases unmatched: 6. The CDR3 contains 16 residues. The sequence was collected from a man in his fifties who received an inactivated influenza vaccine. The V and J genes are TRBV27 and TRBJ2-1, with 10 bases identical to TRBD2. The sample in question was PBMCs from blood, obtained less than 15 days before vaccination. DNA for the CDR3: TGTGCCAGCAGACGACTAGCGGGCGCTTCCTACAATGAGCAGTTCTTC. Residues: CASRRLAGASYNEQFF.